Shown below are 12 T cell receptor beta chains from a single sample sequenced in a study of T-cell reconstitution after alpha-beta-depleted transplantation in children. The authors prepared the TCRbeta library with unique molecular identifiers. TCRdb recomputed calls from the PCR reads with MiXCR, one row per CDR3 protein. Altogether about 200,000 distinct CDR3 sequences are present, about 6% being singletons, with the ten largest covering just over 4.5%. Specimen: PBMCs, collected before TCRalphabeta/CD19-depleted stem cell transplant. The receptors stem from a girl under two years old with combined immunodeficiency, due to receive a stem cell transplant.

This clonotype was recorded many times. The chain uses TRBV11-3 and TRBJ2-4, with TRBD1 identical over 11 bases. Germline CDR1 is SGHNT and CDR2 is YENEEA. The CDR3 extends over 16 amino acids. The J segment lost 6 bases and the V segment lost 4 bases, leaving 8 bases of the junction unmatched. This CDR3 reads CASSYMGQGVLNIQYF. The CDR3 DNA is TGTGCCAGCAGCTACATGGGACAGGGGGTTTTAAACATTCAGTACTTC.

This clonotype was observed many times. The CDR3 nucleotides are TGCAGCGTTTCGGACCCGGATCCTTACACCGGGGAGCTGTTTTTT. This encodes CSVSDPDPYTGELFF. The rearrangement links TRBV29-1 to TRBJ2-2, with no clear D. Trimming took off 5 bases at V and 3 bases at J, with 16 bases between the two ends. Germline lookup yields CDR1 SQVTM and CDR2 ANQGSEA. The CDR3 contains 15 residues.

Only a few counts were recorded for this clonotype. This chain uses TRBV11-2 with TRBJ1-3; 8 positions agree with TRBD1. With V trimmed by 2 bases and J by 0 bases, 6 bases remained unmatched. Per the germline V gene, CDR1 is SGHAT and CDR2 is FQNNGV. The CDR3 loop spans 17 amino acids. CDR3 bases: TGTGCCAGCAGCTTACCGGGACAGGAGATCTCTGGAAACACCATATATTTT. Amino acid sequence: CASSLPGQEISGNTIYF.

This clonotype was recorded at least ten times. The genes are TRBV20-1 and TRBJ1-1; D is unresolved. V was cut by 6 bases and J by 4 bases, with 12 bases left in between. The CDR3 runs to 12 residues. Germline V gene data show CDR1 as DFQATT and CDR2 as SNEGSKA (reference sequence). The CDR3 DNA reads TGCAGTGCAAAGGCCAGGAGCACTGAAGCTTTCTTT. This gives the protein CSAKARSTEAFF.

This clonotype was picked up many times. The CDR3 bases are TGTGCCAGTAGTTGGAAGACAGGGTATGAGCAGTTCTTC. This codes for CASSWKTGYEQFF. The chain has TRBV19 and TRBJ2-1; 7 nucleotides line up with TRBD1. Trimming cost V 5 bases and J 8 bases; bases outside gene matches: 6. Germline V gene lookup returns CDR1 LNHDA and CDR2 SQIVND (reference sequence). The CDR3 is 13 residues long.

The table lists this clonotype with many counts. The chain uses TRBV12-3 or TRBV12-4 and TRBJ2-2; unclear D gene. The CDR3 runs to 14 residues. The V end was cut by 3 bases, the J end by 7 bases, with 12 bases between. CDR3: CASSFILFGGELFF. The CDR3 bases are TGTGCCAGCAGTTTTATTCTTTTTGGCGGGGAGCTGTTTTTT.

This clonotype was counted many times. The chain is built from TRBV9 and TRBJ1-2, with D maybe TRBD1 (5 bases). Germline lookup yields CDR1 SGDLS and CDR2 YYNGEE. This CDR3 has 14 amino acids. Trimming shortened V by 7 bases and J by 3 bases, and 16 bases separated the two germline ends. The CDR3 sequence: CASRAAGGDYGYTF. The DNA of the CDR3 is TGTGCCAGCCGCGCGGCGGGGGGGGACTATGGCTACACCTTC.

This clonotype was observed many times. The chain is built from TRBV27 and TRBJ2-1, with 8 bases matching TRBD1. CDR3 length equals 15 residues. Unmatched junction bases numbered 9, after V lost 2 bases and J lost 9 bases. Per the germline V gene, CDR1 is MNHEY and CDR2 is SMNVEV (reference sequence). The CDR3 sequence is CASSLAQGAWGEQFF. CDR3 nucleotides: TGTGCCAGCAGTTTAGCGCAGGGGGCGTGGGGTGAGCAGTTCTTC.

This clonotype came up many times. This sequence joins TRBV11-2 and TRBJ2-7, with 11 bases that match TRBD2. CDR1 is SGHAT and CDR2 is FQNNGV in the germline V gene. This CDR3 is 15 amino acids long. The J segment lost 7 bases and the V segment lost 5 bases, leaving 10 bases of the junction unmatched. This chain's CDR3 is CASSLIAGGLQEQYF. CDR3 coding DNA: TGTGCCAGCAGCCTGATAGCGGGAGGGCTCCAGGAGCAGTACTTC.

This clonotype was counted a few times. A read error may be the cause here, since a much bigger clone is one base away. The rearrangement uses TRBV6-4 and TRBJ2-1; the match to TRBD2 covers 10 bases. The germline CDR1 and CDR2 sequences are MRHNA and SNTAGT. This CDR3 is built from 11 residues. CDR3 bases: TGTGCCAGCAGCCAAAGCGGGGGGGCTTGCTTC. Protein: CASSQSGGACF.

This clonotype was observed at least ten times. In nucleotides, the CDR3 is TGTGCCAGCAGCTTACGGGACAACTCCTACAATGAGCAGTTCTTC. Translated, it gives CASSLRDNSYNEQFF. This chain joins TRBV14 and TRBJ2-1, with TRBD1 as a possible D gene (6 bases). Per germline, CDR1 SGHDN and CDR2 FVKESK. Trimming pared 5 bases from V and 0 bases from J, leaving 11 bases between. The CDR3 sequence is 15 residues long.

This clonotype was recorded at least ten times. This rearrangement joins TRBV7-2 to TRBJ1-1; D is unresolved. CDR3 length: 14 amino acids. V lost 3 bases and J lost 5, with 13 bases in between. The germline CDR1 and CDR2 sequences are SGHTA and FQGNSA. This CDR3 reads CASSLARIRTEAFF. In DNA form, the CDR3 reads TGTGCCAGCAGCTTGGCCAGGATTAGAACTGAAGCTTTCTTT.